The next 21 T cell receptor beta chains were all read from a single sample in a study of CD4 T cells in relation to SARS-CoV-2 and coronaviruses. TCRdb's table, derived via immunoSEQ multiplex PCR, lists solely in-frame clones and lacks some. The data contain tens of thousands of clones, about 80% of them singletons. These receptors' targets are unknown. Sequencing input: naive CD4+ T cells from PBMCs, cultured in vitro. Subset defined: naive CD4+ T cells isolated by negative enrichment. These receptors originate from an adult with COVID-19.

The chain carries TRBV5-1 and TRBJ2-1; TRBD2 aligns across 11 bases. With 3 bases clipped from V and 4 bases from J, the junction kept 6 bases outside the gene matches. The CDR3 has 16 amino acids. Germline-derived CDR1 and CDR2 are SGHRS and YFSETQ. The CDR3 sequence is CASSYSGTSGYNEQFF. The CDR3 coding sequence is TGCGCCAGCAGCTACTCCGGGACTAGCGGATACAATGAGCAGTTCTTC.

This rearrangement joins TRBV9 to TRBJ1-6, with TRBD1 matching 8 bases. With V trimmed by 3 bases and J by 9 bases, 8 bases remained unmatched. Germline CDR1 reads SGDLS; CDR2 reads YYNGEE. CDR3 length: 15 residues. The CDR3 region is CASSETGTGTSPLHF. The CDR3 bases are TGTGCCAGCAGCGAAACCGGGACAGGAACTTCACCCCTCCACTTT.

This clone was found once. This chain connects TRBV29-1 to TRBJ2-1; 10 nucleotides line up with TRBD2. Germline CDR1 is SQVTM and CDR2 is ANQGSEA. Trimming cost V 8 bases and J 5 bases; bases outside gene matches: 9. The CDR3 covers 14 residues. The DNA for the CDR3 is TGCAGCTCCCGGAGCGGGAGGGCCGACAATGAGCAGTTCTTC. It encodes CSSRSGRADNEQFF.

V is TRBV4-1 and J is TRBJ2-1; TRBD1 might be the D (5 bases). CDR1 is MGHRA and CDR2 is YSYEKL in the germline V gene. This CDR3 comprises 15 residues. The V gene lost 3 bases and the J gene lost 8 bases, with 17 bases spanning the gap. The CDR3 sequence is CASSHFSRGKHEQFF. The DNA for the CDR3 is TGCGCCAGCAGCCACTTCTCTAGGGGTAAACATGAGCAGTTCTTC.

This clone occurred a few times. The V gene is TRBV18, the J gene TRBJ1-1; D is uncertain. From germline, CDR1 is KGHSH and CDR2 LQKENI. Trimming removed 4 bases at V and 5 bases at J, with 17 bases between. This CDR3 is built from 15 residues. The CDR3 nucleotides read TGTGCCAGCTCACGTAGCATCGTCCCGGGAACTGAAGCTTTCTTT. Translated, it gives CASSRSIVPGTEAFF.

V and J are TRBV18 and TRBJ1-6; possible D gene TRBD1, 5 bases. CDR1 and CDR2 from the germline V gene are KGHSH and LQKENI. CDR3 size: 16 residues. V lost 5 bases to trimming and J lost 10 bases, with 21 bases between them. The DNA for the CDR3 is TGTGCCAGCTCAGGGGGGACGCCCAATGTTCGATCACCCCTCCACTTT. Residues: CASSGGTPNVRSPLHF.

The chain is built from TRBV4-3 and TRBJ2-3; D possibly corresponds to TRBD1 (6 bases). This CDR3 region has 14 residues. Trimming took off 0 bases at V and 3 bases at J, with 7 bases between the two ends. Germline loops: CDR1 LGHNA, CDR2 YSLEER. The CDR3 spells CASSQERGTDTQYF. DNA of the CDR3: TGCGCCAGCAGCCAAGAAAGGGGGACAGATACGCAGTATTTT.

V and J are TRBV2 and TRBJ1-2; D uncertain. CDR1 and CDR2 from the germline V gene are SNHLY and FYNNEI. The CDR3 spans 13 residues. Trimming left V 3 bases short and J 4 bases short, with 9 bases between. The DNA of the CDR3 is TGTGCCAGCAGTGAGGAGGGAGGCTATGGCTACACCTTC. This translates into CASSEEGGYGYTF.

V usage is TRBV28 and J usage is TRBJ1-2; no clear D gene. CDR1 and CDR2 from the germline V gene are MDHEN and SYDVKM. The CDR3 covers 13 residues. V shed 3 bases and J shed 6 bases, with 11 bases lying between them. In nucleotides, the CDR3 is TGTGCCAGCAGTTTCCGGCACCGGAATGGCTACACCTTC. Translation gives CASSFRHRNGYTF.

The chain carries TRBV5-1 and TRBJ2-5; 14 bases fit TRBD2. The germline CDR1 and CDR2 sequences are SGHRS and YFSETQ. The length of the CDR3 is 16 residues. J gave up 2 bases and V 0 bases, and 0 bases lay outside the gene matches. CDR3 coding DNA: TGCGCCAGCAGCTTGGGACTAGCGGGGGGGCAAGAGACCCAGTACTTC. Its translation: CASSLGLAGGQETQYF.

This sequence joins TRBV6-4 and TRBJ2-3; the match to TRBD2 covers 8 bases. This CDR3 is built from 16 residues. The germline CDR1 and CDR2 sequences are MRHNA and SNTAGT. Unmatched junction bases numbered 5, after V lost 2 bases and J lost 1 base. CDR3 coding DNA: TGTGCCAGCAGTGACGAGTGGCGGGAGGGCACAGATACGCAGTATTTT. It encodes CASSDEWREGTDTQYF.

The chain carries TRBV7-2 and TRBJ2-4; the D gene is possibly TRBD1 (6 bases). The V and J ends lost 4 bases and 6 bases respectively, with 10 bases between them. Germline-derived CDR1 and CDR2 are SGHTA and FQGNSA. CDR3 length: 13 residues. The CDR3 DNA is TGTGCCAGCAGCTCACAGGGTTTAAACATTCAGTACTTC. Protein product: CASSSQGLNIQYF.

The V and J genes are TRBV28 and TRBJ1-2, with a tentative D call TRBD1 (6 bases). Trimming removed 3 bases from V and 4 bases from J, with 24 bases in between. This CDR3 spans 18 amino acids. CDR1 and CDR2 from the germline V gene are MDHEN and SYDVKM. CDR3 protein: CASSFRGGAAEELYGYTF. CDR3 nucleotide sequence: TGTGCCAGCAGTTTTCGGGGGGGGGCAGCCGAAGAACTCTATGGCTACACCTTC.

The chain carries TRBV29-1 and TRBJ1-2; 12 nucleotides line up with TRBD1. CDR1 is SQVTM and CDR2 is ANQGSEA in the germline V gene. The CDR3 loop spans 13 amino acids. The ends lost 6 bases at V and 10 bases at J; junction bases unmatched: 9. Written as DNA, the CDR3 is TGCAGCGTCACCGGGACAGGGGGCATGGACTACACCTTC. Amino acids: CSVTGTGGMDYTF.

Points on this clone: Germline is not matched at one junction end, which may reflect a read error. The CDR3 DNA reads as TGTGCCAGCAGCCTAGCCCCGGGTCGGGGCACTGAAGCTTTCTTT. Its translation is CASSLAPGRGTEAFF. V usage is TRBV7-2 and J usage is TRBJ1-1; D gene unclear. CDR1 is SGHTA and CDR2 is FQGNSA in the germline V gene. CDR3 size: 15 residues.

V gene TRBV30 combines with J gene TRBJ2-7; 7 positions agree with TRBD2. Germline V CDR1 and CDR2: GTSNPN, SVGIG (reference sequence). V dropped 8 bases and J dropped 7; count of bases not matched to a gene: 8. This CDR3 is built from 11 residues. The CDR3 sequence: CAGGRVGEQYF. CDR3 nucleotide sequence: TGTGCCGGCGGGAGAGTGGGGGAGCAGTACTTC.

This clone occurred a few times. The V gene is TRBV20-1, the J gene TRBJ1-2, with unresolved D. The CDR3 runs to 10 residues. Trimming shortened V by 1 base and J by 8 bases, and 5 bases separated the two germline ends. The V gene's germline CDR1 is DFQATT and CDR2 SNEGSKA (reference sequence). The CDR3 loop reads CSARGAGYTF. DNA for the CDR3: TGCAGTGCTAGAGGGGCCGGCTACACCTTC.

The chain combines TRBV19 with TRBJ2-3; 10 bases map to TRBD2. The CDR3 runs to 17 residues. From germline, CDR1 is LNHDA and CDR2 SQIVND (reference sequence). Unmatched junction bases numbered 13, after V lost 6 bases and J lost 4 bases. This chain's CDR3 is CASSPQMVAGGSDTQYF. CDR3 nucleotides: TGTGCCAGTAGCCCACAAATGGTAGCGGGAGGCTCAGATACGCAGTATTTT.

The chain has TRBV5-4 and TRBJ1-2, with a weak D call TRBD1 (6 bases). CDR1 is SGHNT and CDR2 is YYREEE in the germline V gene (reference sequence). The CDR3 extends over 13 amino acids. V gave up 0 bases and J gave up 8 bases, with 11 bases separating them. Written as DNA, the CDR3 is TGTGCCAGCAGCTTGGTTAGGGGGACAGGCTACACCTTC. Protein product: CASSLVRGTGYTF. Full variable domain (rest looked up from reference TRBV5-4 and TRBJ1-2): ETGVTQSPTHLIKTRGQQVTLRCSSQSGHNTVSWYQQALGQGPQFIFQYYREEENGRGNFPPRFSGLQFPNYSSELNVNALELDDSALYLCASSLVRGTGYTFGSGTRLTVV.

The CDR3 reads CASSPPSLQETQYF. In DNA, the CDR3 is TGTGCCAGCTCACCACCGAGTTTGCAGGAGACCCAGTACTTC. The rearrangement links TRBV18 to TRBJ2-5; D not certain. V lost 0 bases, J lost 5 bases, and 10 bases lay in between. In germline, CDR1 is KGHSH, CDR2 LQKENI. The CDR3 covers 14 residues.

The chain uses TRBV6-4 and TRBJ2-3; TRBD2 matches 7 bases. The CDR3 is 15 amino acids. Germline CDR1 reads MRHNA; CDR2 reads SNTAGT. J lost 0 bases, V lost 0 bases, and 0 bases had no gene match. DNA of the CDR3: TGTGCCAGCAGTGACTCAGCGGGGAGCACAGATACGCAGTATTTT. It specifies CASSDSAGSTDTQYF.